These 28 T cell receptor beta chains originate from one sample sequenced in a study of blood T cell repertoires in COVID-19. Assay: immunoSEQ multiplex PCR; the TCRdb copy retains only in-frame clones and omits some. This sample carries 350,000 to 400,000 clones, roughly 87% of them seen once, and the ten largest clones take 3%. Sequenced: PBMCs or T cells enriched from blood (not recorded which). These receptors all stem from a woman in her 30s who had recovered from COVID-19.

The gene calls are TRBV7-9 and TRBJ1-4, with D possibly matching TRBD1 (5 bases). V lost 5 bases to trimming and J lost 10 bases, with 17 bases between them. Per the germline V gene, CDR1 is SEHNR and CDR2 is FQNEAQ (reference sequence). This CDR3 region has 14 residues. In DNA, the CDR3 is TGTGCCAGCAGCGCAGGGTTGAACGCCGTAAAACTGTTTTTT. It translates to CASSAGLNAVKLFF.

This chain joins TRBV7-9 and TRBJ1-5; 10 positions agree with TRBD1. The CDR3 extends over 17 amino acids. J lost 1 base, V lost 5 bases, and 8 bases had no gene match. Germline assignment: CDR1 SEHNR and CDR2 FQNEAQ (reference sequence). CDR3 coding DNA: TGTGCCAGCAGCCTCGAACCGGGACAGGGGAGCAATCAGCCCCAGCATTTT. Protein sequence: CASSLEPGQGSNQPQHF.

The sample holds a few counts of this clone. The chain joins TRBV29-1 to TRBJ2-1; maybe TRBD2 (5 bases). The germline V and J ends were trimmed by 6 bases and 5 bases, with 20 bases remaining between them. This CDR3 region has 15 residues. The germline gives CDR1 SQVTM, CDR2 ANQGSEA. CDR3 in DNA: TGCAGCGTACCAAGAGGGCTAGTCAGAGACAATGAGCAGTTCTTC. The encoded protein is CSVPRGLVRDNEQFF.

This clone was observed once. The chain recombines TRBV4-1 with TRBJ2-5, with TRBD2 matching over 15 bases. V shed 1 base and J 5 bases; nucleotides not matched to a gene: 5. CDR3 length: 17 residues. Per germline, CDR1 MGHRA and CDR2 YSYEKL. This chain's CDR3 is CASSQGGLAGGVETQYF. CDR3 in DNA: TGCGCCAGCAGCCAAGGCGGACTAGCGGGAGGGGTGGAGACCCAGTACTTC.

The chain uses TRBV28 and TRBJ1-5, with D maybe TRBD1 (5 bases). Trimming pared 5 bases from V and 1 base from J, leaving 18 bases between. The germline gives CDR1 MDHEN, CDR2 SYDVKM. The CDR3 covers 17 residues. Here the CDR3 DNA reads TGTGCCAGCAGTCCGCAGAGACAGTCCTGGAGCAATCAGCCCCAGCATTTT. Its translation is CASSPQRQSWSNQPQHF.

The rearrangement uses TRBV2 and TRBJ2-7; 8 bases map to TRBD2. This CDR3 comprises 14 residues. The V gene end was trimmed by 6 bases and the J gene end by 4 bases; junction bases not matched to a gene: 8. Per germline, CDR1 SNHLY and CDR2 FYNNEI. The CDR3 DNA reads TGTGCCAGCAGCCCACTCGGGAGGGGGTACGAGCAGTACTTC. It codes for CASSPLGRGYEQYF.

V gene TRBV27 combines with J gene TRBJ2-1; 8 bases are shared with TRBD2. V was clipped by 8 bases and J by 10 bases; unmatched bases: 4. The length of the CDR3 is 11 residues. Germline-derived CDR1 and CDR2 are MNHEY and SMNVEV (reference sequence). CDR3 nucleotides: TGTGCCAGCGGGGGGACTAGGGAGCAGTTCTTC. It specifies CASGGTREQFF.

This rearrangement joins TRBV18 to TRBJ1-4, with no clear D. Trimming took off 2 bases at V and 8 bases at J, with 18 bases between the two ends. Germline V CDR1 and CDR2: KGHSH, LQKENI. The CDR3 consists of 16 residues. CDR3 loop: CASSPSRPGAGEKLFF. The CDR3 DNA reads TGTGCCAGCTCACCATCGCGCCCAGGCGCGGGGGAAAAACTGTTTTTT.

The J gene is TRBJ2-2, the V gene TRBV7-9, with 11 nucleotides matching TRBD2. CDR3 length: 17 residues. With 2 bases clipped from V and 4 bases from J, the junction kept 6 bases outside the gene matches. The germline gives CDR1 SEHNR, CDR2 FQNEAQ (reference sequence). The CDR3 sequence is CASSLSASGRPTGELFF. The DNA for the CDR3 is TGTGCCAGCAGCTTATCAGCTAGCGGGAGGCCCACCGGGGAGCTGTTTTTT.

A single count supports this clone. V usage is TRBV11-2 and J usage is TRBJ2-3; 9 nucleotides match TRBD1. CDR1 is SGHAT, CDR2 FQNNGV, per germline. V trimming: 6 bases; J trimming: 4 bases; junction bases outside the gene matches: 5. The CDR3 covers 14 residues. This CDR3 is CASRRDRAADTQYF. The CDR3 region has the DNA TGTGCCAGCAGACGGGACAGGGCCGCAGATACGCAGTATTTT.

The CDR3 bases are TGTGCCAGCTCACGTGGACAGGGGGTCAATGGCTACACCTTC. Amino acids: CASSRGQGVNGYTF. This chain links TRBV18 with TRBJ1-2; 10 bases fit TRBD1. Per the germline V gene, CDR1 is KGHSH and CDR2 is LQKENI. The CDR3 length is 14 residues. V lost 4 bases and J lost 6; bases outside the gene matches: 5.

The CDR3 DNA sequence: TGTGCCAGCAGCCCGGGGGGGACTAGCGCTTACGAGCAGTACTTC. It codes for CASSPGGTSAYEQYF. This chain links TRBV11-2 with TRBJ2-7, with 10 bases identical to TRBD2. The CDR3 runs to 15 residues. CDR1 and CDR2 from the germline V gene are SGHAT and FQNNGV. Trimming removed 5 bases from V and 4 bases from J; junction bases left unmatched: 8.

About this clone: The sample has other DNA sequences that encode this CDR3 too. The V call is TRBV28, the J call TRBJ2-3; the match to TRBD1 covers 9 bases. The CDR3 extends over 14 amino acids. V shed 3 bases and J 3 bases; nucleotides not matched to a gene: 1. The germline V gene has CDR1 MDHEN and CDR2 SYDVKM. DNA for the CDR3: TGTGCCAGCAGTTTCGGACAGGGGACAGATACGCAGTATTTT. Translation: CASSFGQGTDTQYF. The full variable domain, completed using reference TRBV28 and TRBJ2-3, is DVKVTQSSRYLVKRTGEKVFLECVQDMDHENMFWYRQDPGLGLRLIYFSYDVKMKEKGDIPEGYSVSREKKERFSLILESASTNQTSMYLCASSFGQGTDTQYFGPGTRLTVL.

The chain employs TRBV6-5 and TRBJ1-5; no firm D call. There are 14 residues in the CDR3. Germline loops: CDR1 MNHEY, CDR2 SVGAGI. V dropped 6 bases and J dropped 3 bases, with 12 bases sitting between them. DNA for the CDR3: TGTGCCAGCAGAATGGGCACCAACAATCAGCCCCAGCATTTT. This sequence encodes CASRMGTNNQPQHF.

The chain recombines TRBV9 with TRBJ2-3, with D perhaps TRBD2 (6 bases). The CDR3 covers 16 residues. V dropped 3 bases and J dropped 1 base, with 15 bases sitting between them. The germline V gene encodes CDR1 SGDLS and CDR2 YYNGEE. The CDR3 nucleotides read TGTGCCAGCAGCGGAGGGACTCCTGCCGGCACAGATACGCAGTATTTT. Translating gives CASSGGTPAGTDTQYF.

The chain has TRBV7-2 and TRBJ2-1, with D maybe TRBD2 (5 bases). Per the germline V gene, CDR1 is SGHTA and CDR2 is FQGNSA. V was shortened by 5 bases and J by 7 bases, with 15 bases between the two germline ends. This CDR3 has 14 amino acids. The CDR3 region is CASSVKLGSNEQFF. CDR3 bases: TGTGCCAGCAGCGTAAAACTAGGCTCGAATGAGCAGTTCTTC.

The gene calls are TRBV5-4 and TRBJ2-2; D gene unclear. The CDR3 contains 13 residues. V was trimmed by 4 bases and J by 1 base, leaving 5 bases between them. The germline CDR1 and CDR2 sequences are SGHNT and YYREEE (reference sequence). The DNA of the CDR3 is TGTGCCAGCAGCGGCAAGAACACCGGGGAGCTGTTTTTT. Its protein product is CASSGKNTGELFF.

V gene TRBV27 combines with J gene TRBJ1-6, with TRBD1 identical over 7 bases. The germline V gene has CDR1 MNHEY and CDR2 SMNVEV (reference sequence). The V gene end was trimmed by 5 bases and the J gene end by 5 bases; junction bases not matched to a gene: 18. This CDR3 is built from 19 residues. CDR3 nucleotides: TGTGCCAGCAGTCCCTTCCGGGACAGAACGATCGTGAATAATTCACCCCTCCACTTT. Its translation is CASSPFRDRTIVNNSPLHF.

This chain links TRBV27 with TRBJ1-1, with D possibly TRBD1 on 6 matching bases. V lost 3 bases to trimming and J lost 1 base, with 9 bases between them. Germline values: CDR1 MNHEY, CDR2 SMNVEV (reference sequence). The CDR3 is made up of 14 amino acids. CDR3 DNA sequence: TGTGCCAGCAGTTTCGGACAGAGGAACACTGAAGCTTTCTTT. This sequence encodes CASSFGQRNTEAFF.

This clone was picked up one time. The rearrangement uses TRBV4-2 and TRBJ2-5; TRBD2 matches 8 bases. V lost 0 bases and J lost 5; bases outside the gene matches: 5. CDR1 LGHNA and CDR2 YNFKEQ come from the germline V gene. CDR3 length: 15 residues. The CDR3 nucleotides are TGTGCCAGCAGCCAAGATCCTAGCGGGTGGGAGACCCAGTACTTC. It translates to CASSQDPSGWETQYF.

The rearrangement links TRBV5-6 to TRBJ2-7; a possible D gene is TRBD1 (6 bases). CDR3 length: 15 amino acids. Germline V gene data show CDR1 as SGHDT and CDR2 as YYEEEE. Between the trimmed V and J ends, which lost 4 bases and 2 bases, there was a span of 16 bases. The CDR3: CASSRRGRLPYEQYF. CDR3 DNA sequence: TGTGCCAGCAGCCGCAGGGGCCGCTTACCCTACGAGCAGTACTTC.

The chain couples TRBV6-2 or TRBV6-3 to TRBJ2-5; TRBD2 agrees at 11 bases. CDR1 is MNHEY and CDR2 is SVGEGT in the germline V gene. The J segment lost 0 bases and the V segment lost 0 bases, leaving 3 bases of the junction unmatched. CDR3 size: 17 residues. The CDR3 region has the DNA TGTGCCAGCAGTTACTCGATGACTAGCGGGAACCAAGAGACCCAGTACTTC. Protein product: CASSYSMTSGNQETQYF.

V usage is TRBV30 and J usage is TRBJ2-3; 10 nucleotides agree with TRBD1. This CDR3 contains 16 residues. CDR1 GTSNPN and CDR2 SVGIG come from the germline V gene (reference sequence). V was pared by 5 bases and J by 2 bases, with 10 bases of the junction left unmatched. CDR3 DNA: TGTGCCTGGGGACAGGGACAGGGGTCCACCACAGATACGCAGTATTTT. The encoded protein is CAWGQGQGSTTDTQYF. Complete variable domain (other parts from reference TRBV30 and TRBJ2-3): SQTIHQWPATLVQPVGSPLSLECTVEGTSNPNLYWYRQAAGRGLQLLFYSVGIGQISSEVPQNLSASRPQDRQFILSSKKLLLSDSGFYLCAWGQGQGSTTDTQYFGPGTRLTVL.

This clone came up once. CDR3 DNA sequence: TGTGCCAGTAGTGGACGGGGAGGGAACACTGAAGCTTTCTTT. It yields the protein CASSGRGGNTEAFF. V gene TRBV19 combines with J gene TRBJ1-1; the D is unclear. V lost 5 bases, J lost 1 base, and 11 bases lay in between. The CDR3 sequence is 14 residues long. CDR1 LNHDA and CDR2 SQIVND come from the germline V gene (reference sequence).

V and J are TRBV6-5 and TRBJ2-7, with D perhaps matching TRBD1 (5 bases). The V end lost 3 bases, the J end lost 6 bases, and 12 bases lay between the germline ends. This CDR3 comprises 13 residues. CDR1 is MNHEY, CDR2 SVGAGI, per germline. The CDR3 region is CASSYQGKGEQYF. The CDR3 DNA is TGTGCCAGCAGTTATCAGGGCAAGGGCGAGCAGTACTTC.

The chain links TRBV18 to TRBJ2-1; TRBD1 agrees at 8 bases. Per the germline V gene, CDR1 is KGHSH and CDR2 is LQKENI. V shed 3 bases, J shed 7 bases, and the junction held 5 bases outside the gene matches. The CDR3 has 14 amino acids. The CDR3 DNA reads TGTGCCAGCTCACCTCTGGACAGGGAGAATGAGCAGTTCTTC. This sequence encodes CASSPLDRENEQFF. The entire variable domain, with the rest obtained from reference TRBV18 and TRBJ2-1, is as follows: NAGVMQNPRHLVRRRGQEARLRCSPMKGHSHVYWYRQLPEEGLKFMVYLQKENIIDESGMPKERFSAEFPKEGPSILRIQQVVRGDSAAYFCASSPLDRENEQFFGPGTRLTVL.

The chain employs TRBV7-2 and TRBJ2-7; D is ambiguous. Germline assignment: CDR1 SGHTA and CDR2 FQGNSA. V shed 6 bases and J shed 1 base, with 4 bases lying between them. The CDR3 has 11 amino acids. CDR3 in amino acids: CASRRSYEQYF. For the CDR3, the DNA is TGTGCCAGCAGGCGTTCCTACGAGCAGTACTTC.

This sequence joins TRBV4-1 and TRBJ2-7, with TRBD1 matching 11 bases. Looked up from germline, CDR1 is MGHRA and CDR2 is YSYEKL. This CDR3 has 16 amino acids. J lost 5 bases, V lost 4 bases, and 10 bases had no gene match. Here the CDR3 reads CASSPNADRGQNEQYF. CDR3 bases: TGCGCCAGCAGCCCCAACGCGGACAGGGGGCAGAACGAGCAGTACTTC.